The present entry profiles one T cell receptor beta chain with its context. The germline CDR1 and CDR2 sequences are SGHRS and YFSETQ. V dropped 0 bases and J dropped 4 bases, with 5 bases sitting between them. The CDR3 loop spans 14 amino acids. In the original processing: Amplification of reference gene primers provided the estimated nucleated cell counts. Sequenced by immunoSEQ multiplex PCR; TCRdb stores in-frame clones only, minus some. For V, J and clone size, that table is used; D and trimming come from the DNA. This sample has some 120,000 clones, with about four fifths found just once. The data stem from a study of blood T cell repertoires in COVID-19. Overall study: Acute-phase and convalescent COVID-19 samples originated in the United States, Italy and Spain.

V gene TRBV5-1 combines with J gene TRBJ1-6; D not certain. The source of this sequence is a man older than 75 with active or convalescent COVID-19. Sample: peripheral blood. The CDR3, as DNA: TGCGCCAGCAGCTTGGACAGTTATAATTCACCCCTCCACTTT. It yields the protein CASSLDSYNSPLHF.